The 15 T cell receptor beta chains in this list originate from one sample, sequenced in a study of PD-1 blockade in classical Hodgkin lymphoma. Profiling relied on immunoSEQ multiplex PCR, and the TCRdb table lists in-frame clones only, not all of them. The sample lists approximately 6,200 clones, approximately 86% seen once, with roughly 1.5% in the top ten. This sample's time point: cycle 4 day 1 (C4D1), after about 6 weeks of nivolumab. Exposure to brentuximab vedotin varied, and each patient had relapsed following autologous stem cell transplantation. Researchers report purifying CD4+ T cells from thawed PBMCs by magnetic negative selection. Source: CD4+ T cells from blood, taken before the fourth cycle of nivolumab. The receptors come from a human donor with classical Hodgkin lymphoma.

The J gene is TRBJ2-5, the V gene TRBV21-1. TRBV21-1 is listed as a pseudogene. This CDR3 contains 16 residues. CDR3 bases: TGTGCCAGCAGCAAAGAAGGGGACGGTAAAGAAGAGACCCAGTACTTC. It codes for CASSKEGDGKEETQYF.

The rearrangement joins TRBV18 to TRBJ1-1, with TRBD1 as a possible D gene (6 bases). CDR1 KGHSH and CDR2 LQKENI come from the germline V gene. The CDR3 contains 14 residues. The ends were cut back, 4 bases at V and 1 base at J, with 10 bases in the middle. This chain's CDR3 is CASSRQVRNTEAFF. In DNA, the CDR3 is TGTGCCAGCTCACGACAGGTTCGGAACACTGAAGCTTTCTTT.

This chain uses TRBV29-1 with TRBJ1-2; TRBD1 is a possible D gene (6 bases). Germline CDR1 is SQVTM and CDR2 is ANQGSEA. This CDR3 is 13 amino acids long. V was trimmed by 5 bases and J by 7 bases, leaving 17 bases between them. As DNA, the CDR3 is TGCAGCGTTCGTCCCGGACAGTTAGGTGGCTACACCTTC. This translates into CSVRPGQLGGYTF.

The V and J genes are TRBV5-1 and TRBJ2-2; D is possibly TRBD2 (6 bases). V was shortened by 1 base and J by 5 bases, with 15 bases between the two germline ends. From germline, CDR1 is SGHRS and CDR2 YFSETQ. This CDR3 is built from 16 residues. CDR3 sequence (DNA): TGCGCCAGCAGCTTGACCCCGGGGGTTTCGACCGGGGAGCTGTTTTTT. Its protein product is CASSLTPGVSTGELFF.

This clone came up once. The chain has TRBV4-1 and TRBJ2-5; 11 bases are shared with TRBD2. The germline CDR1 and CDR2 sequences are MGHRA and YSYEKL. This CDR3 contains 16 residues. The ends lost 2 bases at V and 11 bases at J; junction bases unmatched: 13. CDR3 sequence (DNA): TGCGCCAGCAGCCAACAGACTAGCGGGGAGATTAGCAAGCAGTACTTC. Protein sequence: CASSQQTSGEISKQYF.

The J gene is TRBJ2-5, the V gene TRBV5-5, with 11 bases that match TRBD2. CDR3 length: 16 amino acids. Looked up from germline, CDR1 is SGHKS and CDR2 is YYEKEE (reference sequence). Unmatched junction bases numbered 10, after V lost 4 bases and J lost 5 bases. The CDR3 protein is CASSTIAGGPQETQYF. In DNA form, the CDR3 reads TGTGCCAGCAGCACCATAGCGGGAGGGCCTCAGGAGACCCAGTACTTC.

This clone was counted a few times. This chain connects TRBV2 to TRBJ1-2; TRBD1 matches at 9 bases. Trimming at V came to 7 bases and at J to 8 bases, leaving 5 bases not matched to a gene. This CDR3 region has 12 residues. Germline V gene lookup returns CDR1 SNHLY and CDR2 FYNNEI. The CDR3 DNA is TGTGCCAGCATCACGACAGGGGGAGGCTACACCTTC. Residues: CASITTGGGYTF. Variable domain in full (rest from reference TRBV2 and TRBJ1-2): EPEVTQTPSHQVTQMGQEVILRCVPISNHLYFYWYRQILGQKVEFLVSFYNNEISEKSEIFDDQFSVERPDGSNFTLKIRSTKLEDSAMYFCASITTGGGYTFGSGTRLTVV.

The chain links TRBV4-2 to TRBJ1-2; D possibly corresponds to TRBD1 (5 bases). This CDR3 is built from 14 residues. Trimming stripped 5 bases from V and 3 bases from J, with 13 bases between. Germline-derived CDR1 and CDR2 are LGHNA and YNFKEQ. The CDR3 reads CASSLSGGDYGYTF. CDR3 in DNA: TGTGCCAGCAGCTTGTCGGGGGGGGACTATGGCTACACCTTC.

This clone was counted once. Here the CDR3 DNA reads TGTGCCAGCAGCCCGGACAGTCTGAACACTGAAGCTTTCTTT. This encodes CASSPDSLNTEAFF. V and J are TRBV7-7 and TRBJ1-1, with TRBD1 as a possible D gene (6 bases). The V end lost 5 bases, the J end lost 0 bases, and 10 bases lay between the germline ends. Germline V gives CDR1 SSHAT, CDR2 FNYEAQ (reference sequence). The CDR3 loop spans 14 amino acids.

The CDR3 is CASSQGRGRGLTQETQYF. CDR3 nucleotide sequence: TGCGCCAGCAGCCAAGGGCGGGGGCGGGGGCTCACTCAAGAGACCCAGTACTTC. This chain uses TRBV4-1 with TRBJ2-5; tentatively, D is TRBD2 (7 bases). CDR3 length equals 18 residues. Trimming stripped 1 base from V and 2 bases from J, with 20 bases between. Looked up from germline, CDR1 is MGHRA and CDR2 is YSYEKL.

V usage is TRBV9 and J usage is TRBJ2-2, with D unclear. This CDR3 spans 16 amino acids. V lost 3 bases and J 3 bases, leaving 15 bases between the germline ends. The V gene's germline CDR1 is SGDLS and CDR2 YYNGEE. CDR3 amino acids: CASSASRRADTGELFF. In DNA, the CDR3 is TGTGCCAGCAGCGCCTCCCGTCGGGCGGACACCGGGGAGCTGTTTTTT.

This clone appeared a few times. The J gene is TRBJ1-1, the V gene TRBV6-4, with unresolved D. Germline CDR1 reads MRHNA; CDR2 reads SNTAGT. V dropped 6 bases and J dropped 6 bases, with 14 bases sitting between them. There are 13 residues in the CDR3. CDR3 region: CASSVDLGAEAFF. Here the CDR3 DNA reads TGTGCCAGCAGCGTGGACTTGGGTGCTGAAGCTTTCTTT.

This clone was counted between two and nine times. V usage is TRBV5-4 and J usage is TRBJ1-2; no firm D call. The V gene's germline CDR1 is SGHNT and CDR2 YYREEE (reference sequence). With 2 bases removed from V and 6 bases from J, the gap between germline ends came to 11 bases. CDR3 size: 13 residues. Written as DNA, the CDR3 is TGTGCCAGCAGCTTCCCGGGCATAGATGGCTACACCTTC. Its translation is CASSFPGIDGYTF. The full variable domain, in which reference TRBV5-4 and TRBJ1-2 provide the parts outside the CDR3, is ETGVTQSPTHLIKTRGQQVTLRCSSQSGHNTVSWYQQALGQGPQFIFQYYREEENGRGNFPPRFSGLQFPNYSSELNVNALELDDSALYLCASSFPGIDGYTFGSGTRLTVV.

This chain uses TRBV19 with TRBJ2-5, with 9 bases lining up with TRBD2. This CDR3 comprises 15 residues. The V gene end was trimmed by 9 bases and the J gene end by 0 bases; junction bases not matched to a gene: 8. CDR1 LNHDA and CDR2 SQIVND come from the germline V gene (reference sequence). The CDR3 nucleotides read TGTGCCAGCACTGCGGGGGGGGAATACCAAGAGACCCAGTACTTC. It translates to CASTAGGEYQETQYF.

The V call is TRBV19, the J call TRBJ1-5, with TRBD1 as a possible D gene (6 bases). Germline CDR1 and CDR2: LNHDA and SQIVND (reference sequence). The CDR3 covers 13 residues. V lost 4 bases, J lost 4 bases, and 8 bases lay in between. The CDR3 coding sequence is TGTGCCAGTAGTAAAGACAGGAATCAGCCCCAGCATTTT. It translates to CASSKDRNQPQHF.